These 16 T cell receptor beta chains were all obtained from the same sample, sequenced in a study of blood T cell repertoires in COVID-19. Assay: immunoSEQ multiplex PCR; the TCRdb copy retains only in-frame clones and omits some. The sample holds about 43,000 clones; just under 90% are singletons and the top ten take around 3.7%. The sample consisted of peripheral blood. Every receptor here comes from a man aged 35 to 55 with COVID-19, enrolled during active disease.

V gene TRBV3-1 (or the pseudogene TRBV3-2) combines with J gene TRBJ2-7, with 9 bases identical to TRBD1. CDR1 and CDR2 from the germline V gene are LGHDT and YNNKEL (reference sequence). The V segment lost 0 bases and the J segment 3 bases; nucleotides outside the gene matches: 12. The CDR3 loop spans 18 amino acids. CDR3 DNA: TGTGCCAGCAGCCAAGATCGGAACAGGGGGCCAGGGGACTACGAGCAGTACTTC. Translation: CASSQDRNRGPGDYEQYF.

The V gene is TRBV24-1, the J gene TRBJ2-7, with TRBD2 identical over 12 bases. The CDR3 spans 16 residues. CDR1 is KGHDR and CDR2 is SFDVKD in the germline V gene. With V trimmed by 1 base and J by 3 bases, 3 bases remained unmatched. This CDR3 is CATSDFGLAGLYEQYF. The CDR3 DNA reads TGTGCCACCAGTGATTTCGGACTAGCGGGACTCTACGAGCAGTACTTC.

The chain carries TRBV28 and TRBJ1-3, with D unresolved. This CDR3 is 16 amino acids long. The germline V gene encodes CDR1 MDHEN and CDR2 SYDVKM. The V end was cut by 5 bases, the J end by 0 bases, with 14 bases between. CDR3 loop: CASSTLAGNSGNTIYF. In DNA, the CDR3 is TGTGCCAGCAGTACACTTGCAGGAAACTCTGGAAACACCATATATTTT.

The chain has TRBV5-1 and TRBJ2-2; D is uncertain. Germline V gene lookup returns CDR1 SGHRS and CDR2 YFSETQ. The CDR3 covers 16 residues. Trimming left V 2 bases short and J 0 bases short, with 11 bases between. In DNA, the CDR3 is TGCGCCAGCAGCTTATGGGCGACGCCGAACACCGGGGAGCTGTTTTTT. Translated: CASSLWATPNTGELFF.

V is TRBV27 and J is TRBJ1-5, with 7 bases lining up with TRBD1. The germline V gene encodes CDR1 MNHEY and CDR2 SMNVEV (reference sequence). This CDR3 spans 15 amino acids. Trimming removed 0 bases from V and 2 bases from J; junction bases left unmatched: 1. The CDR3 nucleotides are TGTGCCAGCAGTTTATCTCAGGGGGGCAATCAGCCCCAGCATTTT. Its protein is CASSLSQGGNQPQHF.

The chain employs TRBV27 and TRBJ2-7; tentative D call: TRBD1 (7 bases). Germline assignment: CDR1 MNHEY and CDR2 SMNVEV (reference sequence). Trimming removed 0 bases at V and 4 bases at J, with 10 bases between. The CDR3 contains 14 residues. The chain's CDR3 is CASSLSAGGYEQYF. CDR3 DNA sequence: TGTGCCAGCAGTTTATCTGCAGGGGGGTACGAGCAGTACTTC.

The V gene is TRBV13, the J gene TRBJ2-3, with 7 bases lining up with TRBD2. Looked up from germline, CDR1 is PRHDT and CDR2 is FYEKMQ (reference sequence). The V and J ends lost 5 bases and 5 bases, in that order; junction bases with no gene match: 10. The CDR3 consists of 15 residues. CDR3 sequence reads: CASSPKRESRDTQYF. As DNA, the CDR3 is TGTGCCAGCAGCCCAAAGCGGGAATCAAGAGATACGCAGTATTTT.

The CDR3 coding sequence is TGTGCGGATACCGAGGGGACTAGCGGGAGGGATGAGCAGTTCTTC. It codes for CADTEGTSGRDEQFF. The J gene is TRBJ2-1, the V gene TRBV11-3; 16 nucleotides match TRBD2. Germline V gives CDR1 SGHNT, CDR2 YENEEA. The CDR3 length is 15 residues.

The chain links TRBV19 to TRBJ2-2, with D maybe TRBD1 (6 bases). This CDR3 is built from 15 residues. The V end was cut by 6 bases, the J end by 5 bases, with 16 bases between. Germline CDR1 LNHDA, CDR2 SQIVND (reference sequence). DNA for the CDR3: TGTGCCAGTAGCGGCCAGGGGAAGGTTACCGGGGAGCTGTTTTTT. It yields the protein CASSGQGKVTGELFF.

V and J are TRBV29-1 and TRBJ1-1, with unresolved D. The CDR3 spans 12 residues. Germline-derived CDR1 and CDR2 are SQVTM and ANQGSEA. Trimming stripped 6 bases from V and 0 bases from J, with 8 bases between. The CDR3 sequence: CSVDTLNTEAFF. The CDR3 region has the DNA TGCAGCGTCGACACATTGAACACTGAAGCTTTCTTT.

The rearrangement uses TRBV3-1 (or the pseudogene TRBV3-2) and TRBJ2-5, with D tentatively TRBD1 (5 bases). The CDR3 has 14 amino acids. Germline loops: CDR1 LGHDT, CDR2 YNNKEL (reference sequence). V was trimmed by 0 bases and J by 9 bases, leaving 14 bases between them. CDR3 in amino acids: CASSQDGPTRAQYF. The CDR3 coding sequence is TGTGCCAGCAGCCAAGATGGGCCAACCAGGGCCCAGTACTTC.

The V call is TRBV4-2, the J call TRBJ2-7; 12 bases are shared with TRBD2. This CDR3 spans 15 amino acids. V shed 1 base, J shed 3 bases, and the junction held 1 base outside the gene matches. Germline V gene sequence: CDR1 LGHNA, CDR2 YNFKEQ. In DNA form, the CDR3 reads TGTGCCAGCAGCCAAGGACTAGCGGGGGACTACGAGCAGTACTTC. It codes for CASSQGLAGDYEQYF.

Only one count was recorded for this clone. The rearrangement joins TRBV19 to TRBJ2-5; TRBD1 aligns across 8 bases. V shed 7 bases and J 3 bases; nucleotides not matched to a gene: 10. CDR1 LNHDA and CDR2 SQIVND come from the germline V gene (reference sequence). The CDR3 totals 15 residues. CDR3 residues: CASTNRGLGEETQYF. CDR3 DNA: TGTGCCAGTACCAACAGGGGGTTGGGTGAAGAGACCCAGTACTTC.

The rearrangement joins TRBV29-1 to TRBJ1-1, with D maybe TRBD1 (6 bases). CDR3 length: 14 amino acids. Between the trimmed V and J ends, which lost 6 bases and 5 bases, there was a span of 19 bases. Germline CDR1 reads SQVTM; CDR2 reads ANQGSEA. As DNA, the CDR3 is TGCAGCGTAAGAGACAGGATCGAAGGGACTGAAGCTTTCTTT. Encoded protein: CSVRDRIEGTEAFF.

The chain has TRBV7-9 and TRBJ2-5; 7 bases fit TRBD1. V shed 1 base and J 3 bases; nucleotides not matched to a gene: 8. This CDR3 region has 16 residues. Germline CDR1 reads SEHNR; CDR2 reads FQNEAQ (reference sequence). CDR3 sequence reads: CASSLGQGESKETQYF. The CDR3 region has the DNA TGTGCCAGCAGCTTAGGCCAGGGGGAAAGCAAAGAGACCCAGTACTTC.

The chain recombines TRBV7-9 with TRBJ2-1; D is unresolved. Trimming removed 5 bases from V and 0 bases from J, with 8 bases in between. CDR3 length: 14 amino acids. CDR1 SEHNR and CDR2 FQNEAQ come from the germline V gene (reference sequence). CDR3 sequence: CASSIMSSYNEQFF. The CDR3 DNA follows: TGTGCCAGCAGCATCATGTCCTCCTACAATGAGCAGTTCTTC.